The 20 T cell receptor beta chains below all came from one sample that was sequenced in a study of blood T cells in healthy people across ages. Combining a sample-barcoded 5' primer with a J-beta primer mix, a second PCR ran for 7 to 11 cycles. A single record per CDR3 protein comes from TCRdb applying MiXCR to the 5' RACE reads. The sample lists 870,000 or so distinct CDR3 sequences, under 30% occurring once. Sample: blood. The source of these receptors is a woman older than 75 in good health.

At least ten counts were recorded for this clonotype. This CDR3 is CAVGGVSTDTQYF. DNA for the CDR3: TGTGCCGTCGGGGGAGTTAGCACAGATACGCAGTATTTT. V usage is TRBV28 and J usage is TRBJ2-3; D might be TRBD2 (6 bases). The CDR3 has 13 amino acids. V dropped 11 bases and J dropped 0 bases, with 12 bases sitting between them. CDR1 and CDR2 (germline): MDHEN, SYDVKM.

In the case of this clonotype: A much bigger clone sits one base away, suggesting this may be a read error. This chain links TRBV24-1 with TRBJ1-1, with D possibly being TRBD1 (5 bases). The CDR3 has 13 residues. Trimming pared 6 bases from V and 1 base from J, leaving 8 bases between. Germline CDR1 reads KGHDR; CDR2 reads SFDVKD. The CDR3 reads CATSPTGNTEAFF. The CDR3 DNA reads TGTGCCACCAGTCCTACAGGGAACACTGAAGCTTTCTTT.

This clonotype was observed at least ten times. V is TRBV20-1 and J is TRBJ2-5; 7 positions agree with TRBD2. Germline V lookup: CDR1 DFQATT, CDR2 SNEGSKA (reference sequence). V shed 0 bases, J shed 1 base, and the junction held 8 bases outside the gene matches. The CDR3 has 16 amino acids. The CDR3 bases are TGCAGTGCTAGAGATCAAAGGCGGGGGAGCCAAGAGACCCAGTACTTC. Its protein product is CSARDQRRGSQETQYF.

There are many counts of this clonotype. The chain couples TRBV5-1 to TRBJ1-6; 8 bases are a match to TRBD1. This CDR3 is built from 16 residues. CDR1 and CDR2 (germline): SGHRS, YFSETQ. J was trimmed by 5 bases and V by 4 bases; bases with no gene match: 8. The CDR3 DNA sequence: TGCGCCAGCAGCCAGATGGGACAGGCCGATAATTCACCCCTCCACTTT. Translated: CASSQMGQADNSPLHF.

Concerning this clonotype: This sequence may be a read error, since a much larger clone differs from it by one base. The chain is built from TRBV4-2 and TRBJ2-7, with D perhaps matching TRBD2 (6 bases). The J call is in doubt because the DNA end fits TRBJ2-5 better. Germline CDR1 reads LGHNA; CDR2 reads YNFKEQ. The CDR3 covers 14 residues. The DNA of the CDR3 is TGTGCCAGCAGCCAGAACGGGGGAGGAGAGACCCAGTACTTC. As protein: CASSQNGGGETQYF.

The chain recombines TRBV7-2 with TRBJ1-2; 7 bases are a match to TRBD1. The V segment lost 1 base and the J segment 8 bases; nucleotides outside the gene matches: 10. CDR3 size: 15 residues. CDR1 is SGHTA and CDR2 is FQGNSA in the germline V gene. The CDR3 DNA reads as TGTGCCAGCAGCTTAGAGACAGGGCAAGGTCGGGGCTACACCTTC. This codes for CASSLETGQGRGYTF.

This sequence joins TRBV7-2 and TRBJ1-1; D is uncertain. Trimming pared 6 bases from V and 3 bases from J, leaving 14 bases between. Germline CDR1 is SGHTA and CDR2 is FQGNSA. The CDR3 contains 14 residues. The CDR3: CASRRRGRDTEAFF. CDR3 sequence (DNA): TGTGCCAGCAGACGTCGGGGTCGGGACACTGAAGCTTTCTTT.

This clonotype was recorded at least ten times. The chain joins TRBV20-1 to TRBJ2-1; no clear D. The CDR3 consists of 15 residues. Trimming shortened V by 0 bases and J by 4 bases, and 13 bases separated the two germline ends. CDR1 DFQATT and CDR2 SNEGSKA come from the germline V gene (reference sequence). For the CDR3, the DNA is TGCAGTGCTAGAGATTTTGTGACACCATACAATGAGCAGTTCTTC. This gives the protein CSARDFVTPYNEQFF.

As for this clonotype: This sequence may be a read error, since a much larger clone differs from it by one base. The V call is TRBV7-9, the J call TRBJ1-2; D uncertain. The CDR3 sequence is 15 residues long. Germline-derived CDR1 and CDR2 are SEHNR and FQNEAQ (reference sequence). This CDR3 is CASSLGIGLPLGNTF. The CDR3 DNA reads TGTGCCAGCAGCTTAGGGATAGGGCTTCCACTTGGCAACACCTTC.

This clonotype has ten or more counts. CDR3 DNA sequence: TGCGCCAGCAGCTTCATACAGGGGGGCCAAGAGACCCAGTACTTC. Protein sequence: CASSFIQGGQETQYF. The chain couples TRBV5-1 to TRBJ2-5; 8 bases map to TRBD1. Trimming cost V 2 bases and J 1 base; bases outside gene matches: 4. The CDR3 extends over 15 amino acids. From germline, CDR1 is SGHRS and CDR2 YFSETQ.

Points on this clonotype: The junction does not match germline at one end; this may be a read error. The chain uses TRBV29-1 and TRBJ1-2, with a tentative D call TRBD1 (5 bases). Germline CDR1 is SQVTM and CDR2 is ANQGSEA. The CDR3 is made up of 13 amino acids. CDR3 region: CSVAADILYSYTF. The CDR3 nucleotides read TGCAGCGTTGCTGCGGACATCCTCTATAGCTACACCTTC.

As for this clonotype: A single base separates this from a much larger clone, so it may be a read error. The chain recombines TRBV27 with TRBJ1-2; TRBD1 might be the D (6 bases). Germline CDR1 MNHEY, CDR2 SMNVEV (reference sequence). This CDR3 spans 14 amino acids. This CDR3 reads CASRLSQGNHGYTF. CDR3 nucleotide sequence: TGTGCCAGCAGGTTATCTCAGGGGAACCATGGCTACACCTTC.

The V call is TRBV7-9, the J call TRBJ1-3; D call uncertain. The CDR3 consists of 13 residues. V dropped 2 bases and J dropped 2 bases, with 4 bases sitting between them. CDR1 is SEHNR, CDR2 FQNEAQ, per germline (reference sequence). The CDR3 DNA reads TGTGCCAGCAGCTTAAGTGCTGGAAACACCATATATTTT. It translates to CASSLSAGNTIYF. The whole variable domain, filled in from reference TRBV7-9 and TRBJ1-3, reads DTGVSQNPRHKITKRGQNVTFRCDPISEHNRLYWYRQTLGQGPEFLTYFQNEAQLEKSRLLSDRFSAERPKGSFSTLEIQRTEQGDSAMYLCASSLSAGNTIYFGEGSWLTVV.

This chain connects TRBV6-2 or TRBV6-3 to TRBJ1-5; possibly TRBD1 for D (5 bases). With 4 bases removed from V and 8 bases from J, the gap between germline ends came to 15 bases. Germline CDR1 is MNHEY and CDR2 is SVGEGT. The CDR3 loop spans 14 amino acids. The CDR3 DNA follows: TGTGCCAGCAGTTTTGGCCAGGGAGGTGAGCCCCAGCATTTT. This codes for CASSFGQGGEPQHF.

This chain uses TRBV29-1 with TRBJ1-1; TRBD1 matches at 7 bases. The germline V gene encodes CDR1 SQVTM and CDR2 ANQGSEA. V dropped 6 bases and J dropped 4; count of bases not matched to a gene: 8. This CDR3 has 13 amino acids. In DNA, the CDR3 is TGCAGCGTCCGAGACAGGGTGGGCACTGAAGCTTTCTTT. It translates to CSVRDRVGTEAFF.

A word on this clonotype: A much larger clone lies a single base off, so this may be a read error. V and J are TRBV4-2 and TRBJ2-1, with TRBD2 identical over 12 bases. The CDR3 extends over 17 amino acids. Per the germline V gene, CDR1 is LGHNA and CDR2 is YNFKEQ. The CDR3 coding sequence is TGTGTCAGCAGCCTCACTAGCGGGGGGCCCTCCTACAATGAGCAGTTCTTC. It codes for CVSSLTSGGPSYNEQFF.

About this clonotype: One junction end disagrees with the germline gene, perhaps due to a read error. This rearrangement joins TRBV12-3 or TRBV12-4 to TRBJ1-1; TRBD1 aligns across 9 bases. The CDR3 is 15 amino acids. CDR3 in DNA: TGTGCCGGCAGTAATTACGGACAGGGGCAAACTGAAGCTTTCTTT. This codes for CAGSNYGQGQTEAFF.

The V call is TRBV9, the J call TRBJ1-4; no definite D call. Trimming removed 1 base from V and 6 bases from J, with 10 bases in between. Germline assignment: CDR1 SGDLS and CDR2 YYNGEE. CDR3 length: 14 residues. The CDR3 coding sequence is TGTGCCAGCAGCGTAAGGCAGGCAGATGAAAAACTGTTTTTT. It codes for CASSVRQADEKLFF.

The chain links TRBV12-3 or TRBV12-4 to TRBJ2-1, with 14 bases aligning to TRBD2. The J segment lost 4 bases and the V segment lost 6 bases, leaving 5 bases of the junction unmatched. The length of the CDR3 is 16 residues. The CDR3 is CASRETSGGAYNEQFF. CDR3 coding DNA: TGTGCCAGCAGGGAGACTAGCGGGGGGGCTTACAATGAGCAGTTCTTC.

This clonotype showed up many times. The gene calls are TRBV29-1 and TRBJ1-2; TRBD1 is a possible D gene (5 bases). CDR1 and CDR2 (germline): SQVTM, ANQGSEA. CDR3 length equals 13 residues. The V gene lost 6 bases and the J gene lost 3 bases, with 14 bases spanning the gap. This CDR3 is CSVTDSADYGYTF. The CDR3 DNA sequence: TGCAGCGTGACCGACAGCGCTGACTATGGCTACACCTTC.